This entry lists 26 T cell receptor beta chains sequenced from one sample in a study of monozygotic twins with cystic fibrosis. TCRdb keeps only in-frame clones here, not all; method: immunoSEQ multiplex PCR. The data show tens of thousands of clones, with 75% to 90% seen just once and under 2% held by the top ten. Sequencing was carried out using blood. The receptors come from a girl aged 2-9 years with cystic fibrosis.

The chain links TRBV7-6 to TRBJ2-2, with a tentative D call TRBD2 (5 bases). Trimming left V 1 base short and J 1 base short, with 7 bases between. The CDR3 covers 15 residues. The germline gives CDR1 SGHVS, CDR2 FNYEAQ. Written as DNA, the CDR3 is TGTGCCAGCAGCTTAGGAGGGCGGAACACCGGGGAGCTGTTTTTT. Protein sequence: CASSLGGRNTGELFF. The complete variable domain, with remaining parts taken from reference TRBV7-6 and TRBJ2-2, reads GAGVSQSPRYKVTKRGQDVALRCDPISGHVSLYWYRQALGQGPEFLTYFNYEAQQDKSGLPNDRFSAERPEGSISTLTIQRTEQRDSAMYRCASSLGGRNTGELFFGEGSRLTVL.

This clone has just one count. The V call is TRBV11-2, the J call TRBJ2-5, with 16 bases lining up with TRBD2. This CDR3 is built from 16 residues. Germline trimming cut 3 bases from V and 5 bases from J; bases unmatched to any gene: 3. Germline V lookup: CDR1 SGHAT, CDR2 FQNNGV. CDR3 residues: CASSLGLAGGQETQYF. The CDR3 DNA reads TGTGCCAGCAGCTTGGGACTAGCGGGGGGGCAGGAGACCCAGTACTTC. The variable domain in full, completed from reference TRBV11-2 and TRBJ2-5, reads EAGVAQSPRYKIIEKRQSVAFWCNPISGHATLYWYQQILGQGPKLLIQFQNNGVVDDSQLPKDRFSAERLKGVDSTLKIQPAKLEDSAVYLCASSLGLAGGQETQYFGPGTRLLVL.

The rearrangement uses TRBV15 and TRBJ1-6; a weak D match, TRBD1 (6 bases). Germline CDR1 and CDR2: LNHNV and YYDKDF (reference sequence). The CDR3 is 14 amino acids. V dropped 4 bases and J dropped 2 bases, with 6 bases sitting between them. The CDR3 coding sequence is TGTGCCACCAGCAACAGGGCCTATAATTCACCCCTCCACTTT. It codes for CATSNRAYNSPLHF.

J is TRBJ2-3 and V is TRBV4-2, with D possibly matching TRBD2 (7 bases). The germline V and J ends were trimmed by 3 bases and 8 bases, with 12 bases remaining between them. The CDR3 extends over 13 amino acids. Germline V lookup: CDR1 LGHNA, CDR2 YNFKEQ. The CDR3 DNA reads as TGTGCCAGCAGCCAGGGGGGGCGGGTTACGCAGTATTTT. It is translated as CASSQGGRVTQYF.

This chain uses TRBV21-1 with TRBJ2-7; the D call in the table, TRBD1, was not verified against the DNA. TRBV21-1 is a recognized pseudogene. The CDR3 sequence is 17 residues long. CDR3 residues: CASSNPIGQGGAYEQYF. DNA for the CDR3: TGTGCCAGCAGCAACCCGATCGGACAGGGAGGTGCCTACGAGCAGTACTTC.

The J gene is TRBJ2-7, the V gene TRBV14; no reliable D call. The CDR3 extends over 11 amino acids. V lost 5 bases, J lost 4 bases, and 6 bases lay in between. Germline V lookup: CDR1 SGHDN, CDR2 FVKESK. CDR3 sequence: CASSSSYEQYF. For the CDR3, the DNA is TGTGCCAGCAGCTCATCTTACGAGCAGTACTTC.

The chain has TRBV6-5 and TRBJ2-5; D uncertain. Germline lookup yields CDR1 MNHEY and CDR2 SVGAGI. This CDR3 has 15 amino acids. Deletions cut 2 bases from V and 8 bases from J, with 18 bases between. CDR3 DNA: TGTGCCAGCAGTTACGAGATCTCAGCGACATTAACCCAGTACTTC. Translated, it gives CASSYEISATLTQYF.

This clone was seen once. The CDR3, as DNA: TGTGCCACGGACAGGTCGAACACCGGGGAGCTGTTTTTT. Protein: CATDRSNTGELFF. The rearrangement uses TRBV6-1 and TRBJ2-2, with 7 bases that match TRBD1. V gave up 10 bases and J gave up 0 bases; unmatched junction bases: 2. The CDR3 contains 13 residues. CDR1 MNHNS and CDR2 SASEGT come from the germline V gene.

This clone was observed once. The CDR3 coding sequence is TGTGCCAGCAGCCCCCCCCCGCGGGGGGGCTCCTACAATGAGCAGTTCTTC. It specifies CASSPPPRGGSYNEQFF. V is TRBV11-1 and J is TRBJ2-1; 9 bases align to TRBD2. With V trimmed by 5 bases and J by 0 bases, 8 bases remained unmatched. This CDR3 spans 17 amino acids. Germline CDR1 is SGHAT and CDR2 is FQDESV (reference sequence).

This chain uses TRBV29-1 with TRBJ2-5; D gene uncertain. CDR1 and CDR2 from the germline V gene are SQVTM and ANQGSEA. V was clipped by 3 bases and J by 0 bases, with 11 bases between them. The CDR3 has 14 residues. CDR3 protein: CSVEDPWDQETQYF. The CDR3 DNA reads TGCAGCGTTGAGGACCCTTGGGACCAAGAGACCCAGTACTTC.

The CDR3 coding sequence is TGTGCCAGCAGTTACATCAGGGTAGAGGGCTACACCTTC. Protein sequence: CASSYIRVEGYTF. The chain links TRBV6-5 to TRBJ1-2, with D possibly TRBD1 on 5 matching bases. The CDR3 is made up of 13 amino acids. From germline, CDR1 is MNHEY and CDR2 SVGAGI. With 2 bases removed from V and 8 bases from J, the gap between germline ends came to 12 bases.

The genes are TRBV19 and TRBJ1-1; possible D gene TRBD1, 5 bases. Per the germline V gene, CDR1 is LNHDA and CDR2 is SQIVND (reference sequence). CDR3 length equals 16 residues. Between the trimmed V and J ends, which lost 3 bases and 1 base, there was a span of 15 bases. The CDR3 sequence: CASSIPSTVTNTEAFF. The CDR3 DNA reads TGTGCCAGTAGTATCCCCTCGACAGTTACGAACACTGAAGCTTTCTTT.

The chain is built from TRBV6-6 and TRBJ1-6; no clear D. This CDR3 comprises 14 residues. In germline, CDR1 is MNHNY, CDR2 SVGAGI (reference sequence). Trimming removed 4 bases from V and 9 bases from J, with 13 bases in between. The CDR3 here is CASSSHPIVSPLHF. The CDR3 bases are TGTGCCAGCAGTTCACACCCGATAGTTTCACCCCTCCACTTT.

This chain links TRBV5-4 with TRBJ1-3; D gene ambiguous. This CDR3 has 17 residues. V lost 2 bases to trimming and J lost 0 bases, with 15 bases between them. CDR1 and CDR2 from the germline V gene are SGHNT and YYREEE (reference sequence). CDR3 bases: TGTGCCAGCAGCTTTGGCGGATGGGCGAACTCTGGAAACACCATATATTTT. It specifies CASSFGGWANSGNTIYF.

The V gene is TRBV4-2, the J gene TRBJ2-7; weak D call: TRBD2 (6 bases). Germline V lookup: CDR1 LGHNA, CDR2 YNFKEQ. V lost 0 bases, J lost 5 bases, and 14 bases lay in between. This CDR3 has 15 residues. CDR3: CASSQDSGGVDEQYF. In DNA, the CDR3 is TGTGCCAGCAGCCAAGATTCCGGGGGAGTGGACGAGCAGTACTTC.

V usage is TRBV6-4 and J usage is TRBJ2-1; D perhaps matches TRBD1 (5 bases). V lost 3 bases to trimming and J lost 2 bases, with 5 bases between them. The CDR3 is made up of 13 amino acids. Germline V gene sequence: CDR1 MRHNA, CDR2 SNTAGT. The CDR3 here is CASSETAYNEQFF. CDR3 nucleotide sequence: TGTGCCAGCAGTGAGACAGCCTACAATGAGCAGTTCTTC.

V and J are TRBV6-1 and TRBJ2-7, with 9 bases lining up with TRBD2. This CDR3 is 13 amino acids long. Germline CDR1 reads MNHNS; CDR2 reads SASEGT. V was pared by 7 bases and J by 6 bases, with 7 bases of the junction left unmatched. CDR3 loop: CASTLAGSGEQYF. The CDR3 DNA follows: TGTGCCAGCACCCTAGCGGGGAGTGGCGAGCAGTACTTC.

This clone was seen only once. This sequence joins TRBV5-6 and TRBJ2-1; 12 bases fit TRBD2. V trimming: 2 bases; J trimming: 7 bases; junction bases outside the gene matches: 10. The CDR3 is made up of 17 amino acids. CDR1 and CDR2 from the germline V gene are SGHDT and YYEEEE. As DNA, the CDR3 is TGTGCCAGCAGCTTTTCGGTACTAGCGGGGGGTTGGAATGAGCAGTTCTTC. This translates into CASSFSVLAGGWNEQFF.

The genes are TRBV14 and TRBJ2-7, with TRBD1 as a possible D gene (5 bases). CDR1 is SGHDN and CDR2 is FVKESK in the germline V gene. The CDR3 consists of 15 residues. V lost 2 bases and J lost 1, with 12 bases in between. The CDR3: CASSQQGSPSYEQYF. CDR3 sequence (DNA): TGTGCCAGCAGCCAACAGGGTTCCCCTTCCTACGAGCAGTACTTC. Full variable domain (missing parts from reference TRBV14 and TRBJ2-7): EAGVTQFPSHSVIEKGQTVTLRCDPISGHDNLYWYRRVMGKEIKFLLHFVKESKQDESGMPNNRFLAERTGGTYSTLKVQPAELEDSGVYFCASSQQGSPSYEQYFGPGTRLTVT.

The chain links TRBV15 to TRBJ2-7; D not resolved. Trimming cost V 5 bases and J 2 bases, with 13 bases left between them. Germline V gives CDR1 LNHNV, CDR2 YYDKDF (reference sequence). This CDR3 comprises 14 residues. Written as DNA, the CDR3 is TGTGCCACCAGCGTACAGCCCGGCACCTACGAGCAGTACTTC. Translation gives CATSVQPGTYEQYF. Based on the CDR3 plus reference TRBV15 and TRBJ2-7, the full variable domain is DAMVIQNPRYQVTQFGKPVTLSCSQTLNHNVMYWYQQKSSQAPKLLFHYYDKDFNNEADTPDNFQSRRPNTSFCFLDIRSPGLGDTAMYLCATSVQPGTYEQYFGPGTRLTVT.

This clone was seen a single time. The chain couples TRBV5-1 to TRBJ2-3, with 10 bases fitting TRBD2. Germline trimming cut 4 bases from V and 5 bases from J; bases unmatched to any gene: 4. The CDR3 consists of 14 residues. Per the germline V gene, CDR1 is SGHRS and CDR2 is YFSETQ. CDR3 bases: TGCGCCAGCAGCGAGCGGGGGGGAGTAGATACGCAGTATTTT. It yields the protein CASSERGGVDTQYF.

CDR3 protein: CASSLEGFHPTYEQYF. The CDR3 region has the DNA TGTGCCAGCAGCTTAGAGGGATTTCACCCCACCTACGAGCAGTACTTC. This chain connects TRBV7-2 to TRBJ2-7, with D uncertain. Germline V lookup: CDR1 SGHTA, CDR2 FQGNSA. This CDR3 has 16 amino acids. V lost 1 base and J 2 bases, leaving 15 bases between the germline ends.

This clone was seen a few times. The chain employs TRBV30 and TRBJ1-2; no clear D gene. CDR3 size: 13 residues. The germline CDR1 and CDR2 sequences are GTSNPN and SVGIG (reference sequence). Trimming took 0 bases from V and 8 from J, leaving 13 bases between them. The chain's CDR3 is CAWSVTQPSGYTF. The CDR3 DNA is TGTGCCTGGAGTGTAACGCAGCCGTCCGGCTACACCTTC.

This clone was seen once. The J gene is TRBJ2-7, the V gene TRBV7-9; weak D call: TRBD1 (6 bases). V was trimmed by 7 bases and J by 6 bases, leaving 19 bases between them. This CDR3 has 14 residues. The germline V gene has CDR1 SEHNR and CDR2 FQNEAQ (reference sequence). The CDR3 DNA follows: TGTGCCAGCAAGAAGCAGGGGACGACGGGCGAGCAGTACTTC. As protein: CASKKQGTTGEQYF.

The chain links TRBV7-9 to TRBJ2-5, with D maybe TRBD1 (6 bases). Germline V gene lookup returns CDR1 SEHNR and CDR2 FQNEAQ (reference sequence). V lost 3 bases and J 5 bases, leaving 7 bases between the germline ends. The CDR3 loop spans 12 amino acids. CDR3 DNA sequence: TGTGCCAGCAGCTTGGGGGCCGAGACCCAGTACTTC. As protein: CASSLGAETQYF.

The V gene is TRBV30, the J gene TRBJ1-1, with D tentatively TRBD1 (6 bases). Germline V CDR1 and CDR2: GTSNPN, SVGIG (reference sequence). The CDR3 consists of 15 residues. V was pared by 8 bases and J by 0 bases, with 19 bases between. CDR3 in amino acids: CAGKEYGQLNTEAFF. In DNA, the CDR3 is TGTGCCGGGAAGGAGTACGGACAGTTGAACACTGAAGCTTTCTTT.